These 21 T cell receptor beta chains originate from one sample sequenced in a study of PD-L1 blockade in urothelial cancer. Only in-frame clones appear in the TCRdb table, and some are missing; sequencing was by immunoSEQ multiplex PCR. The sample holds about 45,000 clones, 70% to 90% seen once. The sample consisted of PBMCs, taken around atezolizumab (anti-PD-L1) treatment. Every receptor here comes from a man at least 80 years old with urothelial cancer.

The chain recombines TRBV6-4 with TRBJ2-2; 9 positions match TRBD2. The ends lost 2 bases at V and 7 bases at J; junction bases unmatched: 5. Germline CDR1 MRHNA, CDR2 SNTAGT. The CDR3 totals 15 residues. As DNA, the CDR3 is TGTGCCAGCAGTGACATCGCGGGAGGGTTCGGGGAGCTGTTTTTT. Translation gives CASSDIAGGFGELFF.

The CDR3 DNA reads TGTGCCAGCAGTTACTCGAGCGGGGCGCGGCGCACTGAAGCTTTCTTT. Its protein is CASSYSSGARRTEAFF. The rearrangement joins TRBV6-5 to TRBJ1-1, with a weak D call TRBD1 (5 bases). Germline V gene data show CDR1 as MNHEY and CDR2 as SVGAGI. V lost 0 bases and J 4 bases, leaving 15 bases between the germline ends. This CDR3 has 16 residues.

The chain is built from TRBV6-1 and TRBJ2-7; 12 nucleotides line up with TRBD1. The V gene's germline CDR1 is MNHNS and CDR2 SASEGT. V was clipped by 7 bases and J by 2 bases; unmatched bases: 6. The CDR3 is 15 amino acids. For the CDR3, the DNA is TGTGCCAGCATCCTCGGGACAGGGGGCACCTACGAGCAGTACTTC. It translates to CASILGTGGTYEQYF.

V is TRBV5-6 and J is TRBJ2-1, with TRBD2 as a possible D gene (5 bases). The ends were cut back, 0 bases at V and 3 bases at J, with 10 bases in the middle. The CDR3 sequence is 15 residues long. Germline lookup yields CDR1 SGHDT and CDR2 YYEEEE. The CDR3 reads CASSLDGGFYNEQFF. CDR3 coding DNA: TGTGCCAGCAGCTTGGACGGAGGTTTCTACAATGAGCAGTTCTTC.

The V and J genes are TRBV25-1 and TRBJ1-4, with a tentative D call TRBD1 (6 bases). The CDR3 contains 15 residues. Germline V gene lookup returns CDR1 MGHDK and CDR2 SYGVNS. V dropped 6 bases and J dropped 0 bases, with 11 bases sitting between them. CDR3 protein: CASSAPGATNEKLFF. CDR3 nucleotide sequence: TGTGCCAGCAGCGCTCCAGGGGCAACTAATGAAAAACTGTTTTTT.

The chain uses TRBV7-9 and TRBJ2-5; 12 bases are shared with TRBD2. The CDR3 runs 17 residues. J lost 4 bases, V lost 4 bases, and 10 bases had no gene match. CDR1 is SEHNR, CDR2 FQNEAQ, per germline (reference sequence). CDR3 residues: CASSSRERLAGAETQYF. The CDR3 DNA reads as TGTGCCAGCAGCTCCCGGGAACGACTAGCGGGAGCAGAGACCCAGTACTTC.

This chain joins TRBV12-5 and TRBJ1-1; 7 bases match TRBD1. Per the germline V gene, CDR1 is LGHNT and CDR2 is FRNRAP. The V gene end was trimmed by 3 bases and the J gene end by 0 bases; junction bases not matched to a gene: 10. The CDR3 runs to 17 residues. The CDR3 protein is CASGFLGTAFMNTEAFF. The CDR3 coding sequence is TGTGCTAGTGGTTTCCTCGGGACAGCGTTTATGAACACTGAAGCTTTCTTT.

This clone was seen a single time. The J gene is TRBJ2-7, the V gene TRBV19, with 12 bases aligning to TRBD1. CDR1 LNHDA and CDR2 SQIVND come from the germline V gene (reference sequence). The V and J ends lost 5 bases and 6 bases, in that order; junction bases with no gene match: 14. CDR3 size: 17 residues. The CDR3, as DNA: TGTGCCAGTAGTCCGCTTGAACTCCCGGGACAGGGGGCCGAGCAGTACTTC. The encoded protein is CASSPLELPGQGAEQYF.

The chain couples TRBV5-1 to TRBJ2-3, with 12 positions matching TRBD2. Germline trimming cut 1 base from V and 4 bases from J; bases unmatched to any gene: 4. This CDR3 is 16 amino acids long. Germline V CDR1 and CDR2: SGHRS, YFSETQ. Written as DNA, the CDR3 is TGCGCCAGCAGCTTGCCAGCTAGCGGGAGGGCAGATACGCAGTATTTT. Its translation is CASSLPASGRADTQYF.

The V gene is TRBV21-1, the J gene TRBJ2-1; the D call of TRBD2 is as the table states it, not checked on the DNA. TRBV21-1 is tagged as a pseudogene. The CDR3 consists of 18 residues. The CDR3 DNA sequence: TGTGCCAGCAGCAAACTGATCATGCGGCTAGCGGGAGTAAATGAGCAGTTCTTC. This codes for CASSKLIMRLAGVNEQFF.

This clone has a single count. V is TRBV6-5 and J is TRBJ2-1; 8 positions match TRBD1. J gave up 0 bases and V 8 bases, and 3 bases lay outside the gene matches. The CDR3 is 14 residues long. Looked up from germline, CDR1 is MNHEY and CDR2 is SVGAGI. This CDR3 reads CASRTGGSYNEQFF. The CDR3 DNA reads as TGTGCCAGCCGCACAGGGGGCTCCTACAATGAGCAGTTCTTC.

On this clone itself: Other DNA sequences from this sample encode an identical CDR3 as well. This chain connects TRBV30 to TRBJ2-7, with 8 bases aligning to TRBD2. This CDR3 has 15 amino acids. Per germline, CDR1 GTSNPN and CDR2 SVGIG (reference sequence). The V segment lost 3 bases and the J segment 2 bases; nucleotides outside the gene matches: 9. CDR3 bases: TGTGCCTGGAGCCGGGGGGGGGCTGCTCCCTACGAGCAGTACTTC. Amino acids: CAWSRGGAAPYEQYF.

The V call is TRBV19, the J call TRBJ1-4, with a possible D match to TRBD1 (6 bases). Germline loops: CDR1 LNHDA, CDR2 SQIVND (reference sequence). CDR3 length: 14 amino acids. V lost 4 bases, J lost 1 base, and 7 bases lay in between. This CDR3 is CASSTQGTNEKLFF. CDR3 sequence (DNA): TGTGCCAGTAGTACACAGGGAACTAATGAAAAACTGTTTTTT.

The chain has TRBV6-1 and TRBJ1-1; D gene uncertain. This CDR3 has 15 residues. Germline CDR1 and CDR2: MNHNS and SASEGT. The germline V and J ends were trimmed by 4 bases and 7 bases, with 19 bases remaining between them. For the CDR3, the DNA is TGTGCCAGCAGTGCCGGAGGATACCTAAGGAGTGAAGCTTTCTTT. Encoded protein: CASSAGGYLRSEAFF.

The V call is TRBV7-9, the J call TRBJ1-4; weak D call: TRBD1 (5 bases). This CDR3 region has 15 residues. Germline V CDR1 and CDR2: SEHNR, FQNEAQ (reference sequence). V dropped 2 bases and J dropped 0 bases, with 7 bases sitting between them. The CDR3 loop reads CASSLTGATNEKLFF. The CDR3 DNA reads TGTGCCAGCAGCTTAACAGGCGCAACTAATGAAAAACTGTTTTTT.

CDR3 protein: CASSSGLVGNEQFF. CDR3 coding DNA: TGTGCCAGCAGTTCGGGACTAGTGGGTAATGAGCAGTTCTTC. This chain links TRBV6-1 with TRBJ2-1; 8 bases are shared with TRBD2. This CDR3 contains 14 residues. The ends lost 5 bases at V and 7 bases at J; junction bases unmatched: 7. CDR1 is MNHNS, CDR2 SASEGT, per germline.

The rearrangement joins TRBV18 to TRBJ1-3, with D hard to call. The CDR3 runs 14 residues. With 3 bases removed from V and 2 bases from J, the gap between germline ends came to 8 bases. Germline CDR1 KGHSH, CDR2 LQKENI. The CDR3: CASSPSQAGNTIYF. The DNA of the CDR3 is TGTGCCAGCTCACCCTCTCAGGCTGGAAACACCATATATTTT. Looking up the rest from reference TRBV18 and TRBJ1-3 gives the full variable domain: NAGVMQNPRHLVRRRGQEARLRCSPMKGHSHVYWYRQLPEEGLKFMVYLQKENIIDESGMPKERFSAEFPKEGPSILRIQQVVRGDSAAYFCASSPSQAGNTIYFGEGSWLTVV.

V gene TRBV19 combines with J gene TRBJ2-3, with TRBD2 matching 8 bases. This CDR3 has 14 amino acids. CDR1 is LNHDA and CDR2 is SQIVND in the germline V gene (reference sequence). V was clipped by 5 bases and J by 2 bases; unmatched bases: 3. CDR3 DNA sequence: TGTGCCAGTAGTGCTAGCGGGTTCACAGATACGCAGTATTTT. It codes for CASSASGFTDTQYF.

This chain links TRBV4-1 with TRBJ2-5, with 11 bases matching TRBD2. J gave up 1 base and V 3 bases, and 7 bases lay outside the gene matches. Germline CDR1 and CDR2: MGHRA and YSYEKL. The CDR3 has 17 residues. This CDR3 is CASSHPTSGSGQETQYF. The CDR3 nucleotides read TGCGCCAGCAGCCATCCAACTAGCGGGAGCGGCCAAGAGACCCAGTACTTC.

This clone has just a few counts. The chain combines TRBV10-3 with TRBJ2-7, with TRBD2 as a possible D gene (5 bases). The length of the CDR3 is 14 residues. Trimming stripped 2 bases from V and 0 bases from J, with 8 bases between. The germline CDR1 and CDR2 sequences are ENHRY and SYGVKD. The DNA for the CDR3 is TGTGCCATCAGTGAGCCCCGGGACTCCTACGAGCAGTACTTC. It yields the protein CAISEPRDSYEQYF.

The chain joins TRBV4-3 to TRBJ1-2; TRBD1 might be the D (6 bases). This CDR3 has 15 amino acids. Germline V gene sequence: CDR1 LGHNA, CDR2 YSLEER. Trimming cost V 0 bases and J 4 bases, with 12 bases left between them. Here the CDR3 DNA reads TGCGCCAGCAGCCAAGATCGCCAGGGGCCCTATGGCTACACCTTC. Its translation is CASSQDRQGPYGYTF.